This T cell receptor beta chain was captured by sequencing in a study of shared clonotypes between healthy human individuals. Germline trimming cut 2 bases from V and 6 bases from J; bases unmatched to any gene: 0. The CDR3 has 14 residues. CDR1 and CDR2 from the germline V gene are SGHTA and FQGTGA. Concerning this clone: Different DNA sequences within this sample yield the same CDR3.

Method: immunoSEQ multiplex PCR; TCRdb's copy keeps in-frame clones and lacks some. This sample has under 750,000 clones, with about two thirds found just once. Material for sequencing was memory CD4+ T cells sorted from blood. Subset noted: CD45RA-negative fraction. This sequence joins TRBV7-3 and TRBJ2-2; 10 nucleotides agree with TRBD2. This clonotype originated in a woman aged 30 to 39 in good health. The CDR3 reads CASSLGLAAGELFF. CDR3 DNA sequence: TGTGCCAGCAGCTTAGGACTAGCGGCCGGGGAGCTGTTTTTT.